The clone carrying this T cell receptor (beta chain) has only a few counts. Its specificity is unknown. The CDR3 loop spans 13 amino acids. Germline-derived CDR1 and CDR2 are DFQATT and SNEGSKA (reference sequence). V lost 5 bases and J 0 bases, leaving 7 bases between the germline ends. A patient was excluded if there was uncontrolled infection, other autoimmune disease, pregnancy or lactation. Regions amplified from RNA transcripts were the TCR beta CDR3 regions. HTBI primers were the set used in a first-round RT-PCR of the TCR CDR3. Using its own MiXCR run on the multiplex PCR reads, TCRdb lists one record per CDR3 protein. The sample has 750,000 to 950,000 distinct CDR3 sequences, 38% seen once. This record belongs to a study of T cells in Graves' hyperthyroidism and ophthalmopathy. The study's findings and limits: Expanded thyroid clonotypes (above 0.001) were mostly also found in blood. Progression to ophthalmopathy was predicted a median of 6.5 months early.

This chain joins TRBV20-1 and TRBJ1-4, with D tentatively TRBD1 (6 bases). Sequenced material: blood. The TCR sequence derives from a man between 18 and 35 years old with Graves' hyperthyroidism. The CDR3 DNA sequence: TGCAGTGCTCCAGGGGCAACTAATGAAAAACTGTTTTTT. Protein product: CSAPGATNEKLFF.